This T cell receptor (beta chain) was identified during a study of T cells in localized non-small cell lung cancer. Study-wide results and limits: Compared with tumor, uninvolved adjacent lung displayed greater T cell clonality, ranking highest overall. Heterogeneity stays possible, as sequencing covered only one tumor region.

Generated by immunoSEQ multiplex PCR, the TCRdb table keeps only in-frame clones and is missing some. The repertoire holds about 39,000 clones, 79% seen once, with over 30% in the top ten. A note on this clone: The antigen is undetermined.

V shed 2 bases, J shed 4 bases, and the junction held 2 bases outside the gene matches. This CDR3 spans 15 amino acids. Germline CDR1 is SGHTA and CDR2 is FQGNSA. Sequenced material: PBMCs, taken before any cancer treatment. The sequence came from a woman aged 40 to 75 with stage II squamous cell lung carcinoma. The chain recombines TRBV7-2 with TRBJ2-3; 11 nucleotides line up with TRBD2. In DNA form, the CDR3 reads TGTGCCAGCAGCTTATTAGCGGGAGGGGCAGATACGCAGTATTTT. This codes for CASSLLAGGADTQYF.